This TCR beta chain comes out of a study of T cell repertoires in cytomegalovirus infection (dated by TCRdb to between 2018 and 2021). For the study in its entirety: Peptide stimulations targeted recently identified HLA-C-restricted CMV epitopes, whose presentation resists viral immunomodulation, together with well-studied HLA-B-restricted epitopes. Donor HLA type was relevant to the analysis, as public TCR beta signatures indicated carriage of CMV infection together with the matching HLA type. The study at large found these results: In the ex vivo response, HLA-C-restricted CMV-specific TCR beta clonotypes were dominant, and in two of eight donors the single most frequent clonotype came from this HLA-C-restricted group. In both this cohort and an independent roughly 350-donor cohort, the cumulative frequency of public TCR beta family members distinguished carriers of CMV infection plus the relevant HLA type.

The instrument was an Illumina HiSeq 1500. TCRdb itself trimmed the public reads at Q25 with fastp, ran MiXCR and retained productive beta chains. Every distinct CDR3 protein forms one entry, paired with its most common genes and DNA. A total of around 770,000 distinct CDR3 sequences appear in this sample, 25% to 35% of them only once. Around 13% of the sample goes to the ten largest clones. The treatment or condition tag for this specimen amounts to: in vitro stimulation with specific CMV peptide epitopes to enrich CMV-specific T cells. The CDR3 has 18 amino acids, counting the end cysteine and phenylalanine. Just the 54-base CDR3 DNA is kept, in frame starting at base 1. CDR1 MNHEY and CDR2 SMNVEV were looked up in the germline V gene (reference sequence). At the junction V is shortened by 0 bases and J by 2 bases; bases outside the gene matches: 8. For this clonotype: What antigen it recognizes has not been identified. Base qualities are missing; no much larger clone stands one base away.

The V and J segments used are TRBV27 and TRBJ1-2; TRBD1 lines up with 11 middle nucleotides. The specimen was cultured CD8+ T cells from PBMCs, collected from culture after CMV antigen stimulation. This TCR was recovered from a human donor in good health (CMV status not recorded). Some clones in this sample may be carry-over from other donors' samples. The CDR3 sequence is CASSLSGGDRGDNYGYTF. The DNA sequence reads TGTGCCAGCAGTTTATCGGGGGGGGACAGGGGGGACAACTATGGCTACACCTTC.